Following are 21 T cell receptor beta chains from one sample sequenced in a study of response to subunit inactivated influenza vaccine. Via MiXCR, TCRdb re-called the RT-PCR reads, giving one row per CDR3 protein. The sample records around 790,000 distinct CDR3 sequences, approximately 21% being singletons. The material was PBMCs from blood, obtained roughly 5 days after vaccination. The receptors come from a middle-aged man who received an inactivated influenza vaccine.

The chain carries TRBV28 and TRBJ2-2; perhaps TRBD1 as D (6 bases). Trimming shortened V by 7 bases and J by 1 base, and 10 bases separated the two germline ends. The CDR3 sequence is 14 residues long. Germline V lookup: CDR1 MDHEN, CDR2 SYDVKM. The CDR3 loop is CASKGTRNTGELFF. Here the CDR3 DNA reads TGTGCCAGCAAAGGGACAAGGAACACCGGGGAGCTGTTTTTT.

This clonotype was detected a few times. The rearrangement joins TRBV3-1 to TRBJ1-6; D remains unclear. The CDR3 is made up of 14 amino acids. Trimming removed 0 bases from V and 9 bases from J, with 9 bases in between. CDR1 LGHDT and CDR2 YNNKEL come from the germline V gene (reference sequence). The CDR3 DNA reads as TGTGCCAGCAGCCAAGAGTGGGAACGTTCACCCCTCCACTTT. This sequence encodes CASSQEWERSPLHF.

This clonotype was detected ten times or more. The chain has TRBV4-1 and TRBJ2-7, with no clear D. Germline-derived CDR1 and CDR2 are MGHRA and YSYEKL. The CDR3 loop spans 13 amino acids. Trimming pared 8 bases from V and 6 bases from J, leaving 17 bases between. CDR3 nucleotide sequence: TGCGCCAGCGCCATGACGGATCAGACCGAGCAGTACTTC. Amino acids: CASAMTDQTEQYF.

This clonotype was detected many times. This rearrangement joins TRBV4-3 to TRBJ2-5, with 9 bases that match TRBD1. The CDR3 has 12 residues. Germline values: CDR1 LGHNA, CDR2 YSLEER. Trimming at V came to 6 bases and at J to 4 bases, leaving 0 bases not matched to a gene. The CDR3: CASRGQGETQYF. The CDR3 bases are TGCGCCAGCAGGGGACAGGGAGAGACCCAGTACTTC.

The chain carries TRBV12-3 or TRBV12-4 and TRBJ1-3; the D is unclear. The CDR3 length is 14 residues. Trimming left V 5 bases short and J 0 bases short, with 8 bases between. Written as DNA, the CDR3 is TGTGCCAGCAGTAACGGGGACTCTGGAAACACCATATATTTT. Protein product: CASSNGDSGNTIYF.

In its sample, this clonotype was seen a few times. CDR3 sequence: CSARILTAGELFF. CDR3 nucleotides: TGCAGTGCTAGAATCCTGACTGCCGGGGAGCTGTTTTTT. This rearrangement joins TRBV20-1 to TRBJ2-2; D is unclear. This CDR3 is 13 amino acids long. V dropped 2 bases and J dropped 6 bases, with 10 bases sitting between them. The V gene's germline CDR1 is DFQATT and CDR2 SNEGSKA (reference sequence).

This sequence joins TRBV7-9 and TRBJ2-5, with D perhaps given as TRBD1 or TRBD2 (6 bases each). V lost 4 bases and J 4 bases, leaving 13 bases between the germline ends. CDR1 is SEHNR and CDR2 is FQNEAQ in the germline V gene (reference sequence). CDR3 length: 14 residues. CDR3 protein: CASSSGGGLETQYF. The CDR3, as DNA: TGTGCCAGCAGCTCCGGTGGGGGGCTAGAGACCCAGTACTTC.

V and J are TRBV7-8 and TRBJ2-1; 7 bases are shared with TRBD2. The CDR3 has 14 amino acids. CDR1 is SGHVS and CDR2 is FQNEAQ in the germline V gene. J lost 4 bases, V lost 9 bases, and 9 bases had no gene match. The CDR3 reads CARRLRREYNEQFF. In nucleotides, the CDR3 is TGTGCCAGGAGACTCAGGCGGGAGTACAATGAGCAGTTCTTC.

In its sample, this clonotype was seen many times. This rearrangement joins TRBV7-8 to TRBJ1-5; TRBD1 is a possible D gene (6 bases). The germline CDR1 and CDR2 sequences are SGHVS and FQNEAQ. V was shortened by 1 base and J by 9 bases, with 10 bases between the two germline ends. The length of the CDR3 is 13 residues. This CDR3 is CASSLGRGGPQHF. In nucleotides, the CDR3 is TGTGCCAGCAGCTTAGGCAGGGGTGGGCCCCAGCATTTT.

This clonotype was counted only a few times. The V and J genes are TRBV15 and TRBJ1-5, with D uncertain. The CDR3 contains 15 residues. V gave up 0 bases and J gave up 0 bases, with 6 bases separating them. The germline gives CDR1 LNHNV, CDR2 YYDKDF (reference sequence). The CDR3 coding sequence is TGTGCCACCAGCAGAGATGTGGGTAGCAATCAGCCCCAGCATTTT. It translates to CATSRDVGSNQPQHF. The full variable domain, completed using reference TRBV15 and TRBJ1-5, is DAMVIQNPRYQVTQFGKPVTLSCSQTLNHNVMYWYQQKSSQAPKLLFHYYDKDFNNEADTPDNFQSRRPNTSFCFLDIRSPGLGDTAMYLCATSRDVGSNQPQHFGDGTRLSIL.

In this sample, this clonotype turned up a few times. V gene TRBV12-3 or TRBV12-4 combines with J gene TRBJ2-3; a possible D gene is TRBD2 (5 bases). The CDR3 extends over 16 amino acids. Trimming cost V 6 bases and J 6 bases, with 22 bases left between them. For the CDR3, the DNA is TGTGCCAGCAGCCCCTCCCGCCGGATCAGAGGGGATACGCAGTATTTT. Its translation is CASSPSRRIRGDTQYF.

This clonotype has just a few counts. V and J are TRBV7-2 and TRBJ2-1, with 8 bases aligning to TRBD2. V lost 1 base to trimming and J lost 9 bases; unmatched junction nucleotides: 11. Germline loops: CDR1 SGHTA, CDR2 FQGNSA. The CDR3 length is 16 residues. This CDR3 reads CASSLVSLAAAGEQFF. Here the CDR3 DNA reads TGTGCCAGCAGCTTAGTATCACTAGCGGCCGCCGGTGAGCAGTTCTTC.

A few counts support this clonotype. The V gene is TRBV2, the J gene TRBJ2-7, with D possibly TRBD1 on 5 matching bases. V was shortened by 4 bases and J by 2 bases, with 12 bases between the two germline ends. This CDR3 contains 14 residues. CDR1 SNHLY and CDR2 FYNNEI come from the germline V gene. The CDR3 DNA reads TGTGCCAGCAGTGGGACCGACAGCCCCTACGAGCAGTACTTC. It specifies CASSGTDSPYEQYF.

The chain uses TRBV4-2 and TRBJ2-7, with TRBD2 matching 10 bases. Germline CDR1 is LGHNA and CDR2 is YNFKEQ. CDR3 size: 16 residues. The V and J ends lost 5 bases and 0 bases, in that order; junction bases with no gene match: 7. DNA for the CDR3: TGTGCCAGCAGCAACTTGGGACTAGCGCTCTCCTACGAGCAGTACTTC. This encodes CASSNLGLALSYEQYF.

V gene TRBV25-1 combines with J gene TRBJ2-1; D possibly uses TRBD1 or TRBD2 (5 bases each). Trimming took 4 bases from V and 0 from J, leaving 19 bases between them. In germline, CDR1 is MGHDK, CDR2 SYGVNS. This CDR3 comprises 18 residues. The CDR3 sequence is CASSGGTDEIGSYNEQFF. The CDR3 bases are TGTGCCAGCAGTGGGGGGACCGATGAGATCGGCTCCTACAATGAGCAGTTCTTC. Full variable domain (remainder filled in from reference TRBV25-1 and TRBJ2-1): EADIYQTPRYLVIGTGKKITLECSQTMGHDKMYWYQQDPGMELHLIHYSYGVNSTEKGDLSSESTVSRIRTEHFPLTLESARPSHTSQYLCASSGGTDEIGSYNEQFFGPGTRLTVL.

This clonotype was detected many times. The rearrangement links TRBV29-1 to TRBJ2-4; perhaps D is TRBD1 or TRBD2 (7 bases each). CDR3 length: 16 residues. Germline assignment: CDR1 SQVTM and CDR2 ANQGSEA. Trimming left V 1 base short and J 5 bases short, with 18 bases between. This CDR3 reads CSVEGETGTKENIQYF. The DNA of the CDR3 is TGCAGCGTTGAAGGGGAGACAGGGACTAAGGAAAACATTCAGTACTTC.

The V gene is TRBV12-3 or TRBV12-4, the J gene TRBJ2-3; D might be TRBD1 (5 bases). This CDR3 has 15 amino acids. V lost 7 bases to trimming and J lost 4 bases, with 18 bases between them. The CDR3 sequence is CASNLLGQGADTQYF. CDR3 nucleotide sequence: TGTGCCAGCAACCTCCTAGGCCAGGGCGCAGATACGCAGTATTTT.

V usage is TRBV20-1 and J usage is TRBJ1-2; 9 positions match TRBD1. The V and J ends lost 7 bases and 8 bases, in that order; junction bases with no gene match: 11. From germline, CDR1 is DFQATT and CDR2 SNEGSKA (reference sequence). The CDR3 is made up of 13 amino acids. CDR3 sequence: CSVPRQGDRGYTF. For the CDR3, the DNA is TGCAGTGTTCCCCGACAGGGGGATAGGGGCTACACCTTC.

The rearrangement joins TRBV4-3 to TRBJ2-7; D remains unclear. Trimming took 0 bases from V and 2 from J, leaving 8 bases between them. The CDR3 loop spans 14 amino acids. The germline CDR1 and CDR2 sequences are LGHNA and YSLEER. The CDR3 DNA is TGCGCCAGCAGCCAAGAATTGGGCACCTACGAGCAGTACTTC. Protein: CASSQELGTYEQYF.

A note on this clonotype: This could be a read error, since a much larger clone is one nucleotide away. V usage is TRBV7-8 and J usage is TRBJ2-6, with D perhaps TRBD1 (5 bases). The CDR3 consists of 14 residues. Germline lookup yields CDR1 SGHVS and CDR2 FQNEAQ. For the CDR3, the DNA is TGTGCCAGCAGCTTCTTCTCTGGGGCCAACGTCCTGGCTTTC. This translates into CASSFFSGANVLAF.

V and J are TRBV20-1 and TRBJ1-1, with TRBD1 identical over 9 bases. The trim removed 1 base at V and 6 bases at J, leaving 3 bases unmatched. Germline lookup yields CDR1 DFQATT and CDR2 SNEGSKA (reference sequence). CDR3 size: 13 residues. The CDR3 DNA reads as TGCAGTGCTAGAGGGGACAGGGTCTCTGAAGCTTTCTTT. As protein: CSARGDRVSEAFF.